This is a list of T cell receptor beta chains from one sample in a study of technical replicates of blood from a handful of donors. The protocol was immunoSEQ multiplex PCR, while the TCRdb copy is restricted to in-frame clones and leaves out a portion. Of tens of thousands of clones listed, roughly 90% are singletons. The source material was PBMCs. The origin of the receptors is a human donor in good health. Some clones in this sample may be carry-over from other donors' samples. Each CDR3 is given with its conserved first and last residue. A D gene is named only where the DNA matches it firmly. Clone size is stated in some rows and not others, as once, few, many or a class when expanded.

TRBV21-1	TRBJ2-7	NA	NA	CASRPSGSTYEQYF	TGTGCCAGCAGACCTAGCGGGAGCACCTACGAGCAGTACTTC
TRBV2	TRBJ2-7	NA	NA	CASMGRLSSYEQYF	TGTGCCAGCATGGGCAGGCTTAGCTCCTACGAGCAGTACTTC
TRBV18	TRBJ1-2	NA	NA	CASSPDKNYGYTF	TGTGCCAGCTCGCCCGACAAGAACTATGGCTACACCTTC
TRBV23-1	TRBJ1-2	NA	TRBD1	CASSPEGQGGNYGYTF	TGCGCCAGCAGTCCCGAGGGACAGGGAGGCAACTATGGCTACACCTTC
TRBV18	TRBJ2-5	once	NA	CASSQWKRRGTQYF	TGTGCCAGCTCACAATGGAAGCGCCGGGGGACCCAGTACTTC
TRBV7-2	TRBJ2-7	NA	NA	CASSLGRDRTYEQYF	TGTGCCAGCAGCTTAGGTCGCGACAGAACCTACGAGCAGTACTTC
TRBV27	TRBJ1-3	once	NA	CASSLSRPDNGNTIYF	TGTGCCAGCAGTTTATCCCGACCGGACAATGGAAACACCATATATTTT
TRBV7-2	TRBJ2-2	NA	NA	CASSLNRVTGELFF	TGTGCCAGCAGCTTAAACAGGGTCACCGGGGAGCTGTTTTTT
TRBV7-3	TRBJ2-1	NA	NA	CASSLLGRSSYNEQFF	TGTGCCAGCAGCTTACTGGGGCGGAGCTCCTACAATGAGCAGTTCTTC
TRBV15	TRBJ2-2	NA	NA	CATSRGTWAGTGELFF	TGTGCCACCAGCAGAGGGACCTGGGCGGGTACCGGGGAGCTGTTTTTT
TRBV10-2	TRBJ2-7	NA	TRBD1	CASSRDRGSYEQYF	TGCGCCAGCAGCCGGGACAGGGGGTCCTACGAGCAGTACTTC
TRBV11-2	TRBJ2-2	NA	TRBD2	CASRALAGGSTGELFF	TGTGCCAGCAGAGCTCTAGCGGGAGGGAGCACCGGGGAGCTGTTTTTT
TRBV5-1	TRBJ2-5	NA	TRBD2	CASSLGLAGGVDQETQYF	TGCGCCAGCAGCTTGGGACTAGCGGGGGGCGTGGACCAAGAGACCCAGTACTTC
TRBV2	TRBJ1-1	NA	NA	CASSAGVRDTEAFF	TGTGCCAGCAGTGCGGGGGTCCGGGACACTGAAGCTTTCTTT
TRBV15	TRBJ1-6	NA	NA	CATSRDRGRVNSPLHF	TGTGCCACCAGCAGAGATCGAGGCAGGGTTAATTCACCCCTCCACTTT
TRBV7-6	TRBJ2-1	NA	NA	CASSLGGAGEQFF	TGTGCCAGCAGCTTAGGGGGTGCGGGAGAGCAGTTCTTC
TRBV7-2	TRBJ2-3	NA	NA	CASSFSGDTQYF	TGTGCCAGCAGCTTTTCGGGAGATACGCAGTATTTT
TRBV18	TRBJ2-7	NA	NA	CASSPRGQVGSYEQYF	TGTGCCAGCTCACCCCGGGGACAAGTGGGTTCCTACGAGCAGTACTTC
TRBV7-9	TRBJ1-1	NA	NA	CASRPTGNTEAFF	TGTGCCAGCCGCCCAACAGGGAACACTGAAGCTTTCTTT
TRBV19	TRBJ2-7	NA	NA	CASSIDRGDEQYF	TGTGCCAGTAGTATAGACAGGGGTGATGAGCAGTACTTC
TRBV6-1	TRBJ2-1	NA	NA	CAGGRALSTDEQFF	TGTGCCGGGGGCCGGGCCCTCTCGACGGATGAGCAGTTCTTC
TRBV30	TRBJ2-7	NA	TRBD1	CAWDTGVDEQYF	TGTGCCTGGGACACAGGGGTCGACGAGCAGTACTTC
TRBV9	TRBJ2-1	NA	TRBD1	CASSGSGGRNNEQFF	TGTGCCAGCAGCGGGTCAGGGGGCAGGAACAATGAGCAGTTCTTC
TRBV7-9	TRBJ2-5	NA	TRBD2	CASSLGTSGSQETQYF	TGTGCCAGCAGCTTAGGGACTAGCGGGAGCCAAGAGACCCAGTACTTC